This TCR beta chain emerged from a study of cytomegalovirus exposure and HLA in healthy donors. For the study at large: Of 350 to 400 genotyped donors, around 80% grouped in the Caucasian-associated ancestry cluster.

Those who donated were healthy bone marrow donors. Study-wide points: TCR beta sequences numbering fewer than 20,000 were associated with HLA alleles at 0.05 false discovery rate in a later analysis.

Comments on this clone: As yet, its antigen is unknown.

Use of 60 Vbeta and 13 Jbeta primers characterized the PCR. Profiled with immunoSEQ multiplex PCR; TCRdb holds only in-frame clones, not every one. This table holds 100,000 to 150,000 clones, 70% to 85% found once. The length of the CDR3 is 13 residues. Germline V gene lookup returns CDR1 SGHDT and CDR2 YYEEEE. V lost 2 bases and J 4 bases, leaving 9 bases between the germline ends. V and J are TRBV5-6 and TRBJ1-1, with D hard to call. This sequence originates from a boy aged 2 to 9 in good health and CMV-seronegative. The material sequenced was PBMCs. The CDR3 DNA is TGTGCCAGCAGCTTTACTAGGGTCACTGAAGCTTTCTTT. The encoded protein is CASSFTRVTEAFF.